The sequence of this T cell receptor (beta chain) was determined in a study of blood T cell repertoires in COVID-19 (dated by TCRdb to the early 2020s). Turning to the overall study: The collaborator samples originated in the United States, Italy and Spain and spanned the acute and convalescent phases of COVID-19. The material from the prospective study consisted of cDNA or gDNA derived from T cells, B-cell-depleted T cells, or PBMCs. Deeply sampled blood TCRbeta repertoires from subjects exposed to, actively infected with, or recovered from COVID-19 were included in the dataset. The repertoires were released in a freely available public database meant as a resource for research on the immune response to SARS-CoV-2. The samples were drawn from the first 160 participants of the ongoing ImmuneRACE study and from 1,254 subjects provided by 6 global collaborators. Sample metadata almost always included a de-identified subject ID, COVID-19 status, age in years and sex. Where HLA class I and class II types were available, the types were taken from metadata supplied by the sample provider, not from assay-based typing. General study outcomes and caveats: The quantity of clinical and demographic metadata differed by source and by participant and was supplied without curation.

Based on the germline V gene (reference sequence), the CDR1 and CDR2 sequences are LGHDT and YNNKEL. A distance of 6 bases separates the germline ends of V and J, which lose 0 bases and 3 bases respectively. From the cysteine through the phenylalanine, the CDR3 covers 14 amino acids. Of all the DNA, just the CDR3 is kept, 42 bases in frame from base 1. TCRbeta CDR3 regions were amplified from genomic DNA using the immunoSEQ Assay, a bias-controlled multiplex PCR. In the source study's methods: Within the assay, amplification of reference gene primers was used to estimate how many nucleated cells each sample contained. To quantify the absolute abundance of each unique TCRbeta CDR3 rearrangement, sequence reads were collapsed and filtered. For each sample, productive Simpson clonality was calculated as the square root of Simpson's diversity index over productive rearrangements. This is the immuneACCESS table as TCRdb keeps it, with only in-frame sequences that have V and J called. A part of the clones is gone; compared with another copy, unresolved V genes explain less than half, and the rest is unexplained. The DNA was the basis for D and trimming; V, J and clone size are from that table. This sample holds about 210,000 clones; approximately 90% were observed only once. Together, the top ten hold roughly 5% of the sample.

Each collaborating institution followed its own protocols to collect whole blood in K2EDTA tubes. For TCRbeta analysis, collaborators shipped samples as frozen whole blood, isolated PBMCs, or DNA extracted from either of those sample types. Notes on this clone: This clone's antigen is unknown. Base qualities are not at hand, and no much larger clone is one base apart.

The rearrangement joined TRBV3-1 (or the pseudogene TRBV3-2) to TRBJ1-5, with the identity of the D gene unclear. This receptor was identified in a woman aged 40 to 55 with acute or convalescent COVID-19. Specimen: peripheral blood. The DNA sequence follows: TGTGCCAGCAGCCAAGATCTTAACAATCAGCCCCAGCATTTT. The resulting protein is CASSQDLNNQPQHF.